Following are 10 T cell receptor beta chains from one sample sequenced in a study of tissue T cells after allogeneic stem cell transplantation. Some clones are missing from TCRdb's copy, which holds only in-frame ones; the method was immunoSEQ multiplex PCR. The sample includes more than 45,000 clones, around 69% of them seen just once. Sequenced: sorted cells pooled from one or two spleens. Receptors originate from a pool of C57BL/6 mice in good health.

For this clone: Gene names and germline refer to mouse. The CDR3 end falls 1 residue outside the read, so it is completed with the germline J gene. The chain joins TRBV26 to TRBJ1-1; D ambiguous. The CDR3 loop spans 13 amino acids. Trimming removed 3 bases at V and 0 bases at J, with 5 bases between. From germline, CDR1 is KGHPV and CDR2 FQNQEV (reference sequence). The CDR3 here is CASSLTPNTEVFF. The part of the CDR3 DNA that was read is TGTGCCAGCAGTCTAACACCAAACACAGAAGTCTTC.

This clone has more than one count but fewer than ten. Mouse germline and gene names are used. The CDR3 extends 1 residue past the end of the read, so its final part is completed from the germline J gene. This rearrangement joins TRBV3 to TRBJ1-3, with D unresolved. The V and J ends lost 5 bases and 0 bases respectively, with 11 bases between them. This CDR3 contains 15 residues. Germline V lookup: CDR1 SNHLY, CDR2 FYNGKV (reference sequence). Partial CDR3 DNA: TGTGCCAGCAGCACACAGAGAAATTCTGGAAATACGCTCTAT. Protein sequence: CASSTQRNSGNTLY. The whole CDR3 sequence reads CASSTQRNSGNTLYF.

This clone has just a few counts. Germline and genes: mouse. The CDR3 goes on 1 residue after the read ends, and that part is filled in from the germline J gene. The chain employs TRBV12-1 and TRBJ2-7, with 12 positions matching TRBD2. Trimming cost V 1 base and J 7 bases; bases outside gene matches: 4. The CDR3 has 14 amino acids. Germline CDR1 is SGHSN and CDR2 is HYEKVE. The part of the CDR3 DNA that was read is TGTGCCAGCTCTCTGGGACTGGGGGGCGGAGAACAGTAC. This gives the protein CASSLGLGGGEQY. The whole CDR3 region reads CASSLGLGGGEQYF.

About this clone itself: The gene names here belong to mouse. The covered CDR3 bases are TGTGCCAGCAGTTACAGACTGGGGGGGAAAGACACCCAGTAC. As protein: CASSYRLGGKDTQY. The full CDR3 protein reads CASSYRLGGKDTQYF. The gene calls are TRBV26 and TRBJ2-5; 11 bases fit TRBD2. The read comes to an end 1 residue before the CDR3 does, leaving the germline J gene to fill in the end. The CDR3 has 15 amino acids. The germline CDR1 and CDR2 sequences are KGHPV and FQNQEV (reference sequence). With V trimmed by 5 bases and J by 4 bases, 5 bases remained unmatched. The full variable domain, in which reference TRBV26 and TRBJ2-5 provide the parts outside the CDR3, is NSKVIQTPRYLVKGQGQKAKMRCIPEKGHPVVFWYQQNKNNEFKFLINFQNQEVLQQIDMTEKRFSAECPSNSPCSLEIQSSEAGDSALYLCASSYRLGGKDTQYFGPGTRLLVL.

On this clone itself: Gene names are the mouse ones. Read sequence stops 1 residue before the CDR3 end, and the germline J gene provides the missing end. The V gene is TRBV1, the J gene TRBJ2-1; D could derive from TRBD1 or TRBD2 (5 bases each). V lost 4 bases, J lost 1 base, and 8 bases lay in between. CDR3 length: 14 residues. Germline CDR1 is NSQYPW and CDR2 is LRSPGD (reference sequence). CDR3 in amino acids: CTCSGRDNYAEQFF. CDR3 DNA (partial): TGCACCTGCAGTGGCCGGGACAACTATGCTGAGCAGTTC.

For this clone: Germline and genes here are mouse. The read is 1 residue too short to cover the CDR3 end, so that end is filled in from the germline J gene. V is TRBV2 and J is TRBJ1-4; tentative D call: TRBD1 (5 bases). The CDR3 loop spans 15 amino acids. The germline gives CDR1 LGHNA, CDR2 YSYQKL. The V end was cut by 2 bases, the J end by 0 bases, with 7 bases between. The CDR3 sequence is CASSQQGVSNERLFF. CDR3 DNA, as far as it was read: TGTGCCAGCAGCCAACAAGGGGTTTCCAACGAAAGATTATTT.

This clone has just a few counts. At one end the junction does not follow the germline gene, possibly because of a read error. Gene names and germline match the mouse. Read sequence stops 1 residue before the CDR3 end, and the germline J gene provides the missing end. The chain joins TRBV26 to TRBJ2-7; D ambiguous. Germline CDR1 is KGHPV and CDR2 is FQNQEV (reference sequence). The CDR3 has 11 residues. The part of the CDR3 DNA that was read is TGTGCCAGCAGTTTGTCCTCGGAACAGTAC. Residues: CASSLSSEQY. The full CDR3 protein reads CASSLSSEQYF.

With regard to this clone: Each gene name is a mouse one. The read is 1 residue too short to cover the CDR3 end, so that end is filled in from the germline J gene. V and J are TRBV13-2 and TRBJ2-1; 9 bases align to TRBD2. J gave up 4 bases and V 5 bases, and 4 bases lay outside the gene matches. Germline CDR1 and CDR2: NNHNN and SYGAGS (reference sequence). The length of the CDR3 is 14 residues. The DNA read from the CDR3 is TGTGCCAGCGGCGCTGGGGGGGGGTATGCTGAGCAGTTC. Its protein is CASGAGGGYAEQF. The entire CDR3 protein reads CASGAGGGYAEQFF.

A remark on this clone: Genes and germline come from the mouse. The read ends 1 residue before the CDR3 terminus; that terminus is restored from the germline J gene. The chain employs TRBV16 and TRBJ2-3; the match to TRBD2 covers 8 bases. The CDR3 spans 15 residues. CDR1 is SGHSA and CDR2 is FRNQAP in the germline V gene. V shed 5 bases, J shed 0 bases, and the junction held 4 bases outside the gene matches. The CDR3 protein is CASSRWGASAETLYF. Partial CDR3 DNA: TGTGCAAGCAGCCGCTGGGGGGCTAGTGCAGAAACGCTGTAT. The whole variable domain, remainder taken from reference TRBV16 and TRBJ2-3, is NAGVIQTPRHKVTGKGQEATLWCEPISGHSAVFWYRQTIVQGLEFLTYFRNQAPIDDSGMPKERFSAQMPNQSHSTLKIQSTQPQDSAVYLCASSRWGASAETLYFGSGTRLTVL.

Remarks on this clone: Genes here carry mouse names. The sequenced part of the CDR3 DNA is TGTGCCAGCAGCTTAGGAGGCCTGGGGGGAGGGCAAAACACCTTGTAC. Protein: CASSLGGLGGGQNTLY. The entire CDR3 protein reads CASSLGGLGGGQNTLYF. The V call is TRBV3, the J call TRBJ2-4, with TRBD2 identical over 8 bases. Read sequence stops 1 residue before the CDR3 end, and the germline J gene provides the missing end. CDR1 and CDR2 (germline): SNHLY, FYNGKV (reference sequence). Unmatched junction bases numbered 9, after V lost 1 base and J lost 3 bases. The length of the CDR3 is 17 residues.